The 32 T cell receptor beta chains listed next were all sequenced from one sample in a study of identical twins. TCRdb processed the 5' RACE reads anew with MiXCR; each CDR3 protein has one entry. The sample lists 550,000 to 700,000 distinct CDR3 sequences, 21% occurring once. These same records also appear under a second study, on T cells expressing NK-cell markers.

The sequenced sample consisted of PBMCs. The origin of the receptors is a young woman in good health.

V usage is TRBV20-1 and J usage is TRBJ2-5; the D call may be TRBD1 or TRBD2 (5 bases each). CDR3 size: 15 residues. Germline CDR1 is DFQATT and CDR2 is SNEGSKA (reference sequence). Between the trimmed V and J ends, which lost 3 bases and 2 bases, there was a span of 16 bases. The CDR3 nucleotides are TGCAGTGCTAGGGGCCGCCCAGAGGGGCAAGAGACCCAGTACTTC. Protein sequence: CSARGRPEGQETQYF.

The chain recombines TRBV5-1 with TRBJ1-1; D is possibly TRBD1 (5 bases). Trimming left V 4 bases short and J 1 base short, with 8 bases between. In germline, CDR1 is SGHRS, CDR2 YFSETQ. The CDR3 length is 13 residues. This CDR3 is CASSQGTNTEAFF. The CDR3 DNA reads TGCGCCAGCAGCCAAGGGACGAACACTGAAGCTTTCTTT.

The CDR3 DNA reads TGTGCCAGCATGGGGAAAGGGTTCCTTATCACAGATACGCAGTATTTT. Protein product: CASMGKGFLITDTQYF. The J gene is TRBJ2-3, the V gene TRBV27; no clear D gene. The CDR3 extends over 16 amino acids. Germline CDR1 MNHEY, CDR2 SMNVEV (reference sequence). V lost 7 bases and J lost 2, with 19 bases in between.

The chain carries TRBV10-3 and TRBJ2-5, with 7 bases identical to TRBD2. This CDR3 contains 16 residues. The ends lost 0 bases at V and 10 bases at J; junction bases unmatched: 14. Germline V gives CDR1 ENHRY, CDR2 SYGVKD. The CDR3 region has the DNA TGTGCCATCAGTGAGTCGACCGGGGGAGGGACCCGGGACCAGTACTTC. As protein: CAISESTGGGTRDQYF.

The CDR3 DNA reads as TGTGCCAGCAGTTTCTGGGGGGACACTGAAGCTTTCTTT. This translates into CASSFWGDTEAFF. The rearrangement joins TRBV12-3 or TRBV12-4 to TRBJ1-1; D is possibly TRBD1 (5 bases). CDR3 length: 13 amino acids. V lost 3 bases and J lost 3, with 8 bases in between.

CDR3 in DNA: TGTGCCACCAGCAGAGATCGTTTAAGGGACAATGAGCAGTTCTTC. Its protein is CATSRDRLRDNEQFF. V is TRBV15 and J is TRBJ2-1; D gene uncertain. V was clipped by 0 bases and J by 5 bases, with 11 bases between them. CDR1 LNHNV and CDR2 YYDKDF come from the germline V gene (reference sequence). The CDR3 loop spans 15 amino acids.

This clonotype showed up just a few times. The chain joins TRBV29-1 to TRBJ1-1; D might be TRBD1 (6 bases). The CDR3 covers 13 residues. V gave up 4 bases and J gave up 3 bases, with 12 bases separating them. Germline lookup yields CDR1 SQVTM and CDR2 ANQGSEA. The CDR3 bases are TGCAGCGTTGCCTGGGGGCCTGACACTGAAGCTTTCTTT. The encoded protein is CSVAWGPDTEAFF.

The chain recombines TRBV4-1 with TRBJ2-1; tentatively, D is TRBD1 (5 bases). Germline V gives CDR1 MGHRA, CDR2 YSYEKL. This CDR3 has 17 residues. V shed 0 bases and J shed 2 bases, with 14 bases lying between them. Here the CDR3 reads CASSQDDSAFPYNEQFF. The CDR3 region has the DNA TGCGCCAGCAGCCAAGATGACAGCGCTTTCCCCTACAATGAGCAGTTCTTC.

This clonotype was picked up a small number of times. This chain connects TRBV12-3 or TRBV12-4 to TRBJ1-2; no definite D call. V dropped 6 bases and J dropped 3 bases, with 8 bases sitting between them. CDR3 size: 12 residues. The chain's CDR3 is CASRRPYYGYTF. The CDR3 nucleotides read TGTGCCAGCAGACGCCCCTACTATGGCTACACCTTC.

This chain connects TRBV20-1 to TRBJ1-4; D remains unclear. V was cut by 5 bases and J by 4 bases, with 8 bases left in between. The CDR3 length is 12 residues. Germline values: CDR1 DFQATT, CDR2 SNEGSKA (reference sequence). CDR3 region: CSAAQRNEKLFF. The CDR3 coding sequence is TGCAGTGCTGCACAGCGTAATGAAAAACTGTTTTTT.

This clonotype was detected many times. This rearrangement joins TRBV7-9 to TRBJ1-5; TRBD1 matches at 7 bases. The CDR3 runs 14 residues. V shed 6 bases, J shed 6 bases, and the junction held 8 bases outside the gene matches. Per germline, CDR1 SEHNR and CDR2 FQNEAQ (reference sequence). The CDR3 protein is CASSSQGVAQPQHF. CDR3 sequence (DNA): TGTGCCAGCAGTTCTCAGGGGGTTGCTCAGCCCCAGCATTTT.

The sample holds many counts of this clonotype. The chain couples TRBV12-3 or TRBV12-4 to TRBJ1-2; the match to TRBD1 covers 12 bases. The CDR3 is 16 amino acids. Unmatched junction bases numbered 9, after V lost 6 bases and J lost 4 bases. In DNA form, the CDR3 reads TGTGCCAGCAGCCAGGGACAGGGGGCTTTGGGCTATGGCTACACCTTC. This codes for CASSQGQGALGYGYTF.

This clonotype appeared a few times. This chain connects TRBV29-1 to TRBJ2-1, with TRBD2 matching 10 bases. The germline V gene encodes CDR1 SQVTM and CDR2 ANQGSEA. J lost 6 bases, V lost 3 bases, and 8 bases had no gene match. This CDR3 spans 15 amino acids. CDR3 residues: CSVDLRAGGRNEQFF. CDR3 sequence (DNA): TGCAGCGTTGACCTCCGAGCGGGGGGGCGCAATGAGCAGTTCTTC.

The chain couples TRBV20-1 to TRBJ2-3; D unclear. The V gene lost 5 bases and the J gene lost 6 bases, with 15 bases spanning the gap. The CDR3 contains 13 residues. Germline V CDR1 and CDR2: DFQATT, SNEGSKA (reference sequence). Written as DNA, the CDR3 is TGCAGTGCTTCTAAAAAGATAGGGGATACGCAGTATTTT. The encoded protein is CSASKKIGDTQYF.

This clonotype was counted a few times. The rearrangement uses TRBV15 and TRBJ2-7, with D possibly matching TRBD2 (6 bases). Germline V gene data show CDR1 as LNHNV and CDR2 as YYDKDF (reference sequence). The CDR3 runs 14 residues. Between the trimmed V and J ends, which lost 1 base and 2 bases, there was a span of 9 bases. DNA for the CDR3: TGTGCCACCAGCAGAGGGGCGGGACCCTACGAGCAGTACTTC. This sequence encodes CATSRGAGPYEQYF.

The genes are TRBV7-6 and TRBJ2-7; D possibly corresponds to TRBD2 (5 bases). The CDR3 has 14 residues. Trimming cost V 7 bases and J 1 base, with 14 bases left between them. In germline, CDR1 is SGHVS, CDR2 FNYEAQ. The chain's CDR3 is CASTLYRGSYEQYF. The CDR3 nucleotides read TGTGCCAGCACCTTGTATCGGGGTTCCTACGAGCAGTACTTC. The whole variable domain, remainder taken from reference TRBV7-6 and TRBJ2-7, is GAGVSQSPRYKVTKRGQDVALRCDPISGHVSLYWYRQALGQGPEFLTYFNYEAQQDKSGLPNDRFSAERPEGSISTLTIQRTEQRDSAMYRCASTLYRGSYEQYFGPGTRLTVT.

The rearrangement links TRBV12-3 or TRBV12-4 to TRBJ2-6; 7 bases agree with TRBD1. J lost 0 bases, V lost 4 bases, and 6 bases had no gene match. CDR3 length equals 17 residues. The CDR3 sequence: CASSSTGQTSGANVLTF. The CDR3 DNA reads TGTGCCAGCAGTTCAACGGGACAGACCTCTGGGGCCAACGTCCTGACTTTC.

This clonotype was seen more than once but under ten times. V is TRBV5-5 and J is TRBJ2-1, with TRBD2 identical over 10 bases. This CDR3 region has 15 residues. Germline-derived CDR1 and CDR2 are SGHKS and YYEKEE (reference sequence). J was trimmed by 7 bases and V by 2 bases; bases with no gene match: 6. The CDR3 DNA sequence: TGTGCCAGCAGCTTCGGAGGGACTAGCGTTAATGAGCAGTTCTTC. Translated, it gives CASSFGGTSVNEQFF.

The chain links TRBV5-1 to TRBJ2-2; 7 nucleotides line up with TRBD2. Germline V CDR1 and CDR2: SGHRS, YFSETQ. This CDR3 spans 19 amino acids. Trimming cost V 1 base and J 4 bases; bases outside gene matches: 16. The CDR3 is CASSLSSIRLAGGTGELFF. CDR3 nucleotide sequence: TGCGCCAGCAGCTTGTCGTCGATTCGACTAGCCGGGGGCACCGGGGAGCTGTTTTTT.

This clonotype was seen many times. V is TRBV20-1 and J is TRBJ2-1, with 7 bases that match TRBD1. Losses at the gene ends were 3 bases for V and 1 base for J; bases not matched to a gene: 9. Germline CDR1 DFQATT, CDR2 SNEGSKA (reference sequence). The CDR3 sequence is 16 residues long. CDR3 loop: CSARDQLQGSYNEQFF. In DNA form, the CDR3 reads TGCAGTGCTAGGGACCAGCTACAGGGGTCCTACAATGAGCAGTTCTTC.

CDR3: CSVGRGNYEQYF. The DNA of the CDR3 is TGCAGCGTCGGACGAGGAAACTACGAGCAGTACTTC. The V call is TRBV29-1, the J call TRBJ2-7; D is uncertain. CDR3 length: 12 amino acids. V was trimmed by 6 bases and J by 3 bases, leaving 12 bases between them. In germline, CDR1 is SQVTM, CDR2 ANQGSEA.

Only a few counts were recorded for this clonotype. The rearrangement joins TRBV5-1 to TRBJ2-2; 8 bases map to TRBD1. The CDR3 contains 18 residues. Germline trimming cut 4 bases from V and 1 base from J; bases unmatched to any gene: 12. Germline V gene data show CDR1 as SGHRS and CDR2 as YFSETQ. DNA of the CDR3: TGCGCCAGCAGCCTACGGCTAAATGGACAGGGGAACACCGGGGAGCTGTTTTTT. Translated: CASSLRLNGQGNTGELFF.

This clonotype was detected ten times or more. The J gene is TRBJ2-3, the V gene TRBV10-3; either TRBD1 or TRBD2 may fit D (5 bases each). From germline, CDR1 is ENHRY and CDR2 SYGVKD. The CDR3 is made up of 12 amino acids. V shed 11 bases and J shed 4 bases, with 13 bases lying between them. CDR3 residues: CASGTGPDTQYF. The CDR3 coding sequence is TGTGCCTCCGGGACGGGACCAGATACGCAGTATTTT.

In the case of this clonotype: Being one base from a much bigger clone, this may be a read error. The chain has TRBV6-1 and TRBJ1-5; D is undetermined. This CDR3 has 13 residues. V was cut by 3 bases and J by 3 bases, with 6 bases left in between. The germline V gene has CDR1 MNHNS and CDR2 SASEGT. CDR3 amino acids: CASSEGNNQPQHF. The CDR3 nucleotides are TGTGCCAGCAGTGAGGGCAACAATCAGCCCCAGCATTTT.

This clonotype was observed a handful of times. The chain carries TRBV5-1 and TRBJ2-7; 7 bases line up with TRBD1. CDR1 is SGHRS, CDR2 YFSETQ, per germline. Trimming took 6 bases from V and 3 from J; bases not matched to a gene: 9. This CDR3 has 14 residues. This CDR3 is CASTSYRDSYEQYF. CDR3 DNA sequence: TGCGCCAGCACCTCCTACCGGGACAGCTACGAGCAGTACTTC.

J is TRBJ2-5 and V is TRBV7-3; tentatively, D is TRBD1 or TRBD2 (5 bases each). The germline gives CDR1 SGHTA, CDR2 FQGTGA. This CDR3 spans 14 amino acids. The V end lost 2 bases, the J end lost 5 bases, and 12 bases lay between the germline ends. The CDR3: CASSLHRGSETQYF. Here the CDR3 DNA reads TGTGCCAGCAGCTTACATCGGGGCTCGGAGACCCAGTACTTC.

The genes are TRBV20-1 and TRBJ2-2; D possibly corresponds to TRBD2 (5 bases). Per the germline V gene, CDR1 is DFQATT and CDR2 is SNEGSKA (reference sequence). Trimming removed 2 bases at V and 7 bases at J, with 8 bases between. This CDR3 spans 12 amino acids. The CDR3 sequence is CSARSGNGELFF. The CDR3 DNA is TGCAGTGCTAGAAGCGGCAACGGGGAGCTGTTTTTT.

The V and J genes are TRBV11-2 and TRBJ2-1, with a weak D call TRBD1 (6 bases). The CDR3 spans 14 residues. Germline CDR1 SGHAT, CDR2 FQNNGV. V lost 3 bases to trimming and J lost 3 bases, with 9 bases between them. In DNA, the CDR3 is TGTGCCAGCAGCTTCGACAGGTACTACAATGAGCAGTTCTTC. As protein: CASSFDRYYNEQFF.

The genes are TRBV20-1 and TRBJ2-5; 12 bases line up with TRBD2. This CDR3 contains 15 residues. The V gene's germline CDR1 is DFQATT and CDR2 SNEGSKA (reference sequence). Unmatched junction bases numbered 8, after V lost 4 bases and J lost 5 bases. CDR3 amino acids: CSAILTSGSRETQYF. The CDR3 bases are TGCAGTGCTATTCTGACTAGCGGGAGCCGGGAGACCCAGTACTTC.

This clonotype occurred a few times. The rearrangement joins TRBV25-1 to TRBJ2-1; D unresolved. V lost 3 bases, J lost 5 bases, and 14 bases lay in between. Germline lookup yields CDR1 MGHDK and CDR2 SYGVNS. The CDR3 covers 15 residues. DNA of the CDR3: TGTGCCAGCAGTGACCTAACCCGAGATGACAATGAGCAGTTCTTC. Protein sequence: CASSDLTRDDNEQFF.

This clonotype was seen more than once but under ten times. The chain employs TRBV7-2 and TRBJ2-7, with 9 bases identical to TRBD1. This CDR3 contains 16 residues. Looked up from germline, CDR1 is SGHTA and CDR2 is FQGNSA. Germline trimming cut 4 bases from V and 0 bases from J; bases unmatched to any gene: 7. CDR3 nucleotides: TGTGCCAGCAGCTCAGTGGACAGGGGATACTCCTACGAGCAGTACTTC. Translated: CASSSVDRGYSYEQYF.

V and J are TRBV24-1 and TRBJ2-3; 12 bases agree with TRBD2. The V and J ends lost 2 bases and 6 bases, in that order; junction bases with no gene match: 2. CDR1 and CDR2 from the germline V gene are KGHDR and SFDVKD. The CDR3 is 15 residues long. CDR3 DNA: TGTGCCACCAGTGATTCGGGACTAGCGGGTGATACGCAGTATTTT. The encoded protein is CATSDSGLAGDTQYF.